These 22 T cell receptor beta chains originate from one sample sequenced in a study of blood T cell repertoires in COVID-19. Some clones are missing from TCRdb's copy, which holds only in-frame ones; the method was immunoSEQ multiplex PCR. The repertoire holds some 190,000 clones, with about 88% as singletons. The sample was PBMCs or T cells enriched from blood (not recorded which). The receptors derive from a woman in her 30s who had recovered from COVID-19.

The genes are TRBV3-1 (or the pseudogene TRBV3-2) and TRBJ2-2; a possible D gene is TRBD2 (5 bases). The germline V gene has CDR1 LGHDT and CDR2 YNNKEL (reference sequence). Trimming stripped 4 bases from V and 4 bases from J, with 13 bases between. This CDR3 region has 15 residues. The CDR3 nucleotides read TGTGCCAGCAGCCCAGCGGTGCTTGTCACCGGGGAGCTGTTTTTT. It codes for CASSPAVLVTGELFF.

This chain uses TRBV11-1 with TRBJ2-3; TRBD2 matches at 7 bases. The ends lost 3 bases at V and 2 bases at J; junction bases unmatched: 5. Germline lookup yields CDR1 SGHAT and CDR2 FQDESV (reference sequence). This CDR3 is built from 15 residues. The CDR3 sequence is CASSFGAGPTDTQYF. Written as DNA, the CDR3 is TGTGCCAGCAGCTTCGGAGCGGGGCCCACAGATACGCAGTATTTT. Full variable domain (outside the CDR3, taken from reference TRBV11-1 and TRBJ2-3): EAEVAQSPRYKITEKSQAVAFWCDPISGHATLYWYRQILGQGPELLVQFQDESVVDDSQLPKDRFSAERLKGVDSTLKIQPAELGDSAMYLCASSFGAGPTDTQYFGPGTRLTVL.

In DNA, the CDR3 is TGTGCCAGCACCCAGGGACAGACTAACTATGGCTACACCTTC. Amino acids: CASTQGQTNYGYTF. This sequence joins TRBV3-1 (or the pseudogene TRBV3-2) and TRBJ1-2; TRBD1 aligns across 7 bases. The CDR3 totals 14 residues. V dropped 7 bases and J dropped 0; count of bases not matched to a gene: 5. From germline, CDR1 is LGHDT and CDR2 YNNKEL (reference sequence).

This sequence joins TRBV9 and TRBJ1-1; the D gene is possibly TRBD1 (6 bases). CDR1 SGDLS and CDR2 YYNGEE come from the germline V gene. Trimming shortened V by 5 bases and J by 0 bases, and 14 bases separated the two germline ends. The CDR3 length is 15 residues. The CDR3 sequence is CASSRDIFMNTEAFF. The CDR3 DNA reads TGTGCCAGCAGTAGGGACATCTTCATGAACACTGAAGCTTTCTTT.

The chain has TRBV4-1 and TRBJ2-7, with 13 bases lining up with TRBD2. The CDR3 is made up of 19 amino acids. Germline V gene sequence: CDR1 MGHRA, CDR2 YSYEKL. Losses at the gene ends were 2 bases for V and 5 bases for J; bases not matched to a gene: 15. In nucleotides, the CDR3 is TGCGCCAGCAGCCAACCTCGACTAGCGGGAGGTCGGGGACGCCACGAGCAGTACTTC. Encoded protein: CASSQPRLAGGRGRHEQYF.

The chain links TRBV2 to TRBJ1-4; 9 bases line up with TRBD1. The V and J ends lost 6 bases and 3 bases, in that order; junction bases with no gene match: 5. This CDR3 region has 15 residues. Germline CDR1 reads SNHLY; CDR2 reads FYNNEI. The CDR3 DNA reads TGTGCCAGCAGCCTGGACAGGGGTCCTAATGAAAAACTGTTTTTT. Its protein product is CASSLDRGPNEKLFF.

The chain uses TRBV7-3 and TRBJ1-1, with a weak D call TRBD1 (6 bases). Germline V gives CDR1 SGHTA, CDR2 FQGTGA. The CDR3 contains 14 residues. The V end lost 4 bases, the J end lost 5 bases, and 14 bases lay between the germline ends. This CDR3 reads CASSSQGPGTEAFF. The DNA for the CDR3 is TGTGCCAGCAGCTCACAGGGTCCTGGTACTGAAGCTTTCTTT.

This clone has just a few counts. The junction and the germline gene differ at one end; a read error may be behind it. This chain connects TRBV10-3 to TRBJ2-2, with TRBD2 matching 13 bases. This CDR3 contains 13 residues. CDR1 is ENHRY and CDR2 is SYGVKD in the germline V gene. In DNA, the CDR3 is TGCGGCACTAGCGGGGGGGAAACCGGGGAGCTGTTTTTT. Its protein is CGTSGGETGELFF.

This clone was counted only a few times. The CDR3 protein is CASSIGGSWEKLFF. CDR3 in DNA: TGTGCCAGTAGTATTGGGGGGAGTTGGGAAAAACTGTTTTTT. V gene TRBV19 combines with J gene TRBJ1-4; tentative D call: TRBD1 (5 bases). V was clipped by 3 bases and J by 8 bases, with 13 bases between them. CDR1 LNHDA and CDR2 SQIVND come from the germline V gene (reference sequence). CDR3 length: 14 amino acids.

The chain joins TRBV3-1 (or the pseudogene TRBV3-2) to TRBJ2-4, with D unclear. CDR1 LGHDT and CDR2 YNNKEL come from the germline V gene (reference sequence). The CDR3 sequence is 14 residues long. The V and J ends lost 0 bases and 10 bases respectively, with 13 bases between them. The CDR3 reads CASSQDPGFGIQYF. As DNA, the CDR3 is TGTGCCAGCAGCCAAGATCCCGGTTTCGGTATTCAGTACTTC.

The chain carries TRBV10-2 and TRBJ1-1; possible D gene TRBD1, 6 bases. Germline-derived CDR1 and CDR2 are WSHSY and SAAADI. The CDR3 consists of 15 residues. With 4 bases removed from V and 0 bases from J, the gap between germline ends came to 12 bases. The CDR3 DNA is TGCGCCAGCAGTGTCACAACAGGGATGAACACTGAAGCTTTCTTT. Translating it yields CASSVTTGMNTEAFF.

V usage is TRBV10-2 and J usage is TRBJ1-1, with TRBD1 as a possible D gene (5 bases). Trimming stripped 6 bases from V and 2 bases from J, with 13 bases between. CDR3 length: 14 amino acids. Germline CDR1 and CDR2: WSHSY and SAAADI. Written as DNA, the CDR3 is TGCGCCAGCAGGTTGACAGATAAAAACACTGAAGCTTTCTTT. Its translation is CASRLTDKNTEAFF.

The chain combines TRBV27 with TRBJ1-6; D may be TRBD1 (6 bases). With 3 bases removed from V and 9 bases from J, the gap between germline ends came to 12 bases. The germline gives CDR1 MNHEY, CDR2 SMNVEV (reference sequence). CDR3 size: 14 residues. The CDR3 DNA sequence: TGTGCCAGCAGTTTTGAACAGGGTTTTTCACCCCTCCACTTT. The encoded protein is CASSFEQGFSPLHF.

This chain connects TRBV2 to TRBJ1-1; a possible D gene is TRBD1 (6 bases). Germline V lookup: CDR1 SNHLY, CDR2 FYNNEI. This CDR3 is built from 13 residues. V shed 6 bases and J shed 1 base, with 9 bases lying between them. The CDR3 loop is CASRDSKNTEAFF. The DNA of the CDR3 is TGTGCCAGCAGGGACAGTAAGAACACTGAAGCTTTCTTT.

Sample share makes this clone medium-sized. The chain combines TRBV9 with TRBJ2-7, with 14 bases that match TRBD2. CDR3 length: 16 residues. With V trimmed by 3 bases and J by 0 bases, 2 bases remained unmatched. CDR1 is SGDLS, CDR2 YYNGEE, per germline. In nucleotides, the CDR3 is TGTGCCAGCAGCGGACTAGCGGGAGGGCCCTCCTACGAGCAGTACTTC. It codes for CASSGLAGGPSYEQYF.

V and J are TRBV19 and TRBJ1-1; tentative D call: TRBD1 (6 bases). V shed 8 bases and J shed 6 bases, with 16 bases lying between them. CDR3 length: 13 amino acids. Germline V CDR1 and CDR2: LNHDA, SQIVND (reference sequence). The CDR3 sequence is CASGTGHRPEAFF. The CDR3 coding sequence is TGTGCCAGTGGTACGGGACACAGGCCTGAAGCTTTCTTT.

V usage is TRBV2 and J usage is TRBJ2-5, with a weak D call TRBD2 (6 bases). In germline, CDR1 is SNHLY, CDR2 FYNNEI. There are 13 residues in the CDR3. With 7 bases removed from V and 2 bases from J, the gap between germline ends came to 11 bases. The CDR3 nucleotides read TGTGCCAGCATGGGGACTTCACAAGAGACCCAGTACTTC. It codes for CASMGTSQETQYF.

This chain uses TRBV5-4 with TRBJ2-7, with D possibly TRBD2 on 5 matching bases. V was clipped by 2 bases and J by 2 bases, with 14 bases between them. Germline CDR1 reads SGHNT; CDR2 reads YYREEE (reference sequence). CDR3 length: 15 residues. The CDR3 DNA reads TGTGCCAGCAGCTTTAATGAGCGGCCCACCTACGAGCAGTACTTC. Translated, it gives CASSFNERPTYEQYF. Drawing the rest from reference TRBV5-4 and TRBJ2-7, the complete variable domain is ETGVTQSPTHLIKTRGQQVTLRCSSQSGHNTVSWYQQALGQGPQFIFQYYREEENGRGNFPPRFSGLQFPNYSSELNVNALELDDSALYLCASSFNERPTYEQYFGPGTRLTVT.

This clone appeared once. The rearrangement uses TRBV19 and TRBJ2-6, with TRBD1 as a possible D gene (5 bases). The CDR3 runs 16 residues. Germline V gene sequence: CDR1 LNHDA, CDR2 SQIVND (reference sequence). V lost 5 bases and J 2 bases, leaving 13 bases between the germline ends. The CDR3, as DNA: TGTGCCAGTAGTCCAATAGACAGAACTGGGGCCAACGTCCTGACTTTC. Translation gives CASSPIDRTGANVLTF.

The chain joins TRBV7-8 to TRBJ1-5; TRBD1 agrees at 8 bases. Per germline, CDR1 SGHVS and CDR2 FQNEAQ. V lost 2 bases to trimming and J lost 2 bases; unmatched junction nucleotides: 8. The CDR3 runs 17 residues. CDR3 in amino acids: CASSLTQGAYGNQPQHF. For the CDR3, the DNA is TGTGCCAGCAGCTTAACGCAGGGGGCTTATGGCAATCAGCCCCAGCATTTT.

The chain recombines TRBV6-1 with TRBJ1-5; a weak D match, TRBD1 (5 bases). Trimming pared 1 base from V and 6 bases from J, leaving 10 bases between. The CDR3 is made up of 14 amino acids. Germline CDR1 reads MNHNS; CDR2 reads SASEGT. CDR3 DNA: TGTGCCAGCAGTGAAGGGGGGGGTTTTCAGCCCCAGCATTTT. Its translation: CASSEGGGFQPQHF.

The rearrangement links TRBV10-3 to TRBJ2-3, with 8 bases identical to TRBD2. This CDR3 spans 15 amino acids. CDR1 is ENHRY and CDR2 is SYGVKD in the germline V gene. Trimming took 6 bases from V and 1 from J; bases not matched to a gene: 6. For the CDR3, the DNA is TGTGCCATCAGCCAAGCTAGCGGGCGCACAGATACGCAGTATTTT. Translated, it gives CAISQASGRTDTQYF.